A selection of T cell receptor beta chains follows, all from one sample in a study of OX40 agonist ivuxolimab in advanced cancers. Libraries were prepared by immunoSEQ multiplex PCR; TCRdb keeps only in-frame clonotypes and omits some of them. Seen here are around 51,000 clones, roughly 89% observed once, and the top ten hold around 10%. The material sequenced was CD4+ or CD8+ T cells sorted from blood, taken in a trial of the OX40 agonist ivuxolimab. The receptors here all came from an adult with an advanced solid tumor such as melanoma, head and neck, liver or kidney cancer. The CDR3 runs from the conserved cysteine through the conserved F or W. The order of the fields is D gene, J gene, V gene, clone size, CDR3 protein, CDR3 DNA. D genes are given only for firm matches. Part of the rows lack a size; the others show once, few, many or a class for expanded clones.

-	TRBJ2-2	TRBV5-8	-	CASSPRPGRTNTGELFF	TGTGCCAGCAGCCCCAGGCCGGGAAGAACGAACACCGGGGAGCTGTTTTTT
TRBD1	TRBJ1-1	TRBV4-1	once	CASSQREDRLMNTEAFF	TGCGCCAGCAGCCAAAGAGAGGACAGGCTAATGAACACTGAAGCTTTCTTT
-	TRBJ2-1	TRBV6-5	-	CASTDPGYNEQFF	TGTGCCAGCACCGACCCAGGATACAATGAGCAGTTCTTC
-	TRBJ1-2	TRBV6-5	-	CASSYGQLYGYTF	TGTGCCAGCAGTTACGGGCAGCTCTATGGCTACACCTTC
TRBD1	TRBJ2-2	TRBV7-6	-	CASSLGVGTAYTGELFF	TGTGCCAGCAGCTTAGGCGTGGGGACAGCGTACACCGGGGAGCTGTTTTTT
TRBD2	TRBJ2-1	TRBV27	-	CASSFSASGISYNEQFF	TGTGCCAGCAGTTTCTCGGCTAGCGGGATCTCCTACAATGAGCAGTTCTTC
TRBD2	TRBJ2-4	TRBV7-2	-	CASSSGLAGLAKNIQYF	TGTGCCAGCAGCTCGGGACTAGCGGGGTTAGCCAAAAACATTCAGTACTTC
-	TRBJ1-2	TRBV4-3	-	CASSQDPGQGPNYGYTF	TGCGCCAGCAGCCAAGATCCGGGGCAGGGGCCGAACTATGGCTACACCTTC
-	TRBJ1-3	TRBV7-2	-	CASSLNRNSGNTIYF	TGTGCCAGCAGCTTAAACCGGAACTCTGGAAACACCATATATTTT
TRBD2	TRBJ2-2	TRBV19	-	CASSVTSGARSGELFF	TGTGCCAGTAGCGTGACTAGCGGGGCTCGAAGCGGGGAGCTGTTTTTT
TRBD1	TRBJ1-6	TRBV11-2	-	CASSLGRQGASPLHF	TGTGCCAGCAGCTTAGGTCGCCAGGGGGCCTCACCCCTCCACTTT
-	TRBJ1-1	TRBV29-1	-	CSVPGSEAFF	TGCAGCGTACCCGGCTCTGAAGCTTTCTTT
-	TRBJ2-1	TRBV9	once	CASSGRPVTGRGSYNEQFF	TGTGCCAGCAGCGGGCGCCCGGTAACCGGCCGGGGCTCCTACAATGAGCAGTTCTTC
-	TRBJ2-1	TRBV9	-	CASSVGVRGTNEQFF	TGTGCCAGCAGCGTCGGGGTCCGGGGTACCAATGAGCAGTTCTTC
TRBD2	TRBJ2-1	TRBV7-2	-	CASSIRKRDLSYNEQFF	TGTGCCAGCAGCATACGAAAGCGGGACCTCTCCTACAATGAGCAGTTCTTC
TRBD2	TRBJ2-7	TRBV4-1	once	CASSQVGTSVYEQYF	TGCGCCAGCAGCCAAGTCGGGACTAGCGTCTACGAGCAGTACTTC
-	TRBJ1-1	TRBV4-1	-	CASSQDPGQYAEAFF	TGCGCCAGCAGCCAAGATCCGGGGCAGTACGCTGAAGCTTTCTTT
-	TRBJ1-2	TRBV7-9	-	CASSPSGEGYGYTF	TGTGCCAGCAGCCCCTCAGGGGAGGGCTATGGCTACACCTTC
TRBD2	TRBJ2-7	TRBV7-8	-	CASSFLLAGGPNEQYF	TGTGCCAGCAGCTTCCTACTAGCGGGAGGGCCCAACGAGCAGTACTTC
-	TRBJ2-2	TRBV6-5	-	CASSYSDFTGELFF	TGTGCCAGCAGTTACTCCGATTTCACCGGGGAGCTGTTTTTT
-	TRBJ1-1	TRBV7-9	-	CASSQGNTEAFF	TGTGCCAGCAGCCAGGGGAACACTGAAGCTTTCTTT
-	TRBJ1-2	TRBV2	-	CASSDETGYNYGYTF	TGTGCCAGCAGTGACGAGACAGGTTATAACTATGGCTACACCTTC
-	TRBJ1-1	TRBV10-3	-	CAISGEVEAFF	TGTGCCATCAGCGGGGAGGTGGAAGCTTTCTTT
-	TRBJ1-5	TRBV19	-	CASNWQTNSNQPQHF	TGTGCCAGTAATTGGCAGACTAATAGCAATCAGCCCCAGCATTTT
TRBD2	TRBJ2-5	TRBV5-4	-	CASSRASLGGGETQYF	TGTGCCAGCAGCCGAGCTAGCTTGGGGGGAGGGGAGACCCAGTACTTC
TRBD1	TRBJ1-1	TRBV9	-	CASSVAGGGLNTEAFF	TGTGCCAGCAGCGTAGCAGGGGGAGGACTGAACACTGAAGCTTTCTTT
-	TRBJ2-1	TRBV4-3	-	CASSQDGRYPSGEQFF	TGCGCCAGCAGCCAAGATGGCAGGTACCCTTCGGGGGAGCAGTTCTTC
-	TRBJ2-2	TRBV19	few	CASRGGELFF	TGTGCCAGTAGGGGTGGGGAGCTGTTTTTT
-	TRBJ1-1	TRBV11-2	-	CASSHVGLSNTEAFF	TGTGCCAGCAGCCACGTTGGGTTGTCGAACACTGAAGCTTTCTTT
-	TRBJ1-4	TRBV13	few	CASSSSDLGRDEKLFF	TGTGCCAGCAGCTCCAGCGATCTGGGGCGGGATGAAAAACTGTTTTTT
TRBD1	TRBJ2-5	TRBV7-9	-	CASRSGQSKETQYF	TGTGCCAGCAGGTCGGGACAGAGTAAAGAGACCCAGTACTTC
TRBD2	TRBJ2-7	TRBV9	-	CASSASGRASLGEQYF	TGTGCCAGCAGCGCCAGCGGGAGGGCCTCCTTGGGGGAGCAGTACTTC
-	TRBJ2-3	TRBV6-1	-	CASRGRSPGTDTQYF	TGTGCCAGCAGGGGGAGGTCTCCCGGGACAGATACGCAGTATTTT
-	TRBJ2-3	TRBV19	once	CASSIGSRFTDTQYF	TGTGCCAGTAGTATAGGCTCCCGATTCACAGATACGCAGTATTTT
-	TRBJ1-5	TRBV4-3	once	CASSQDSGGGYQPQHF	TGCGCCAGCAGCCAAGATTCGGGGGGAGGATATCAGCCCCAGCATTTT
TRBD2	TRBJ2-7	TRBV15	-	CATRTRSGTSYEQYF	TGTGCCACCAGGACTCGTAGCGGGACCTCCTACGAGCAGTACTTC
-	TRBJ1-1	TRBV4-2	few	CASSQDRTGTEAFF	TGTGCCAGCAGCCAAGATCGAACGGGCACTGAAGCTTTCTTT
-	TRBJ2-7	TRBV27	-	CASSLRDRYYEQYF	TGTGCCAGCAGTTTAAGAGACAGGTACTACGAGCAGTACTTC
-	TRBJ2-4	TRBV5-6	-	CASSLIENIQYF	TGTGCCAGCAGCTTGATTGAGAACATTCAGTACTTC
TRBD1	TRBJ2-7	TRBV2	-	CASSGRDRGYEQYF	TGTGCCAGCAGTGGCCGGGACAGGGGATACGAGCAGTACTTC
TRBD1	TRBJ1-5	TRBV5-3	-	CARSGRQGLNQPQHF	TGTGCCAGAAGCGGAAGACAGGGGTTAAATCAGCCCCAGCATTTT
-	TRBJ2-7	TRBV7-9	once	CASSSESYEQYF	TGTGCCAGCAGCTCCGAGTCCTACGAGCAGTACTTC
TRBD1	TRBJ2-3	TRBV19	-	CASSFRTGGDTQYF	TGTGCCAGTAGTTTCCGGACAGGGGGAGATACGCAGTATTTT
-	TRBJ2-2	TRBV5-5	-	CASSAQNTGELFF	TGTGCCAGCAGCGCCCAAAACACCGGGGAGCTGTTTTTT
-	TRBJ1-2	TRBV5-4	few	CASSEIPGDTSPYGYTF	TGTGCCAGCAGCGAGATTCCCGGGGACACCTCTCCCTATGGCTACACCTTC
-	TRBJ2-1	TRBV6-6	once	CASSYSLGGYNEQFF	TGTGCCAGCAGTTACTCGTTGGGCGGTTACAATGAGCAGTTCTTC
-	TRBJ2-7	TRBV29-1	-	CSVELADFYEQYF	TGCAGCGTTGAATTGGCGGACTTCTACGAGCAGTACTTC